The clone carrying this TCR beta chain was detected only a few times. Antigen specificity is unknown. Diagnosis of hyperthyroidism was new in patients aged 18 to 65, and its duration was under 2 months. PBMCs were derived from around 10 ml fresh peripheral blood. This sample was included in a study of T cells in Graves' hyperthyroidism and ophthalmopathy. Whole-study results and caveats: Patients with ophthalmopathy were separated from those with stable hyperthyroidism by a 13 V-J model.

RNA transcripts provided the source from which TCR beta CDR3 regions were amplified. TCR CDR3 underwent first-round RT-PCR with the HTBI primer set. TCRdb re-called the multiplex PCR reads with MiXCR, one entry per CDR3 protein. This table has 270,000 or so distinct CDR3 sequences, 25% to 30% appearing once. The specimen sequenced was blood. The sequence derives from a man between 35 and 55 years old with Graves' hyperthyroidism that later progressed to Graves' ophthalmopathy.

This chain's CDR3 is CASSSGQSLAKNIQYF. The CDR3 bases are TGTGCCAGTAGCTCGGGGCAGAGTTTAGCCAAAAACATTCAGTACTTC. The J gene is TRBJ2-4, the V gene TRBV19; possibly TRBD1 or TRBD2 for D (5 bases each). The CDR3 has 16 residues. Per germline, CDR1 LNHDA and CDR2 SQIVND (reference sequence). V was trimmed by 6 bases and J by 0 bases, leaving 15 bases between them.